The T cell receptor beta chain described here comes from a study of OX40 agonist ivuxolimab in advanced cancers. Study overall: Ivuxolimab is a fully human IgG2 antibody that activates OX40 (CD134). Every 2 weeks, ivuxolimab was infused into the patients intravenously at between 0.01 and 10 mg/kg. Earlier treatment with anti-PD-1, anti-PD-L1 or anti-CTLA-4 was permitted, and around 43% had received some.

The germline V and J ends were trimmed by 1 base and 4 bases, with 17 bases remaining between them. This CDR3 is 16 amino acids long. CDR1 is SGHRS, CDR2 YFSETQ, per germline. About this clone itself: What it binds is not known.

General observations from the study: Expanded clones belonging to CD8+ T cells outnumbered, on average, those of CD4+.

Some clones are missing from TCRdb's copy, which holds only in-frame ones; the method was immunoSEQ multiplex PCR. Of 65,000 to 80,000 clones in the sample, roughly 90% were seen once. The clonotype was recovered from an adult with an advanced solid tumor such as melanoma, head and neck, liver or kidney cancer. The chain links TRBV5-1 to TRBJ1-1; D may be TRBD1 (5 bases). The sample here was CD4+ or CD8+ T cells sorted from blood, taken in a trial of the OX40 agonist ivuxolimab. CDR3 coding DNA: TGCGCCAGCAGCTTGAGTTCGGGTGGAGGGGCCACTGAAGCTTTCTTT. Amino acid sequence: CASSLSSGGGATEAFF.